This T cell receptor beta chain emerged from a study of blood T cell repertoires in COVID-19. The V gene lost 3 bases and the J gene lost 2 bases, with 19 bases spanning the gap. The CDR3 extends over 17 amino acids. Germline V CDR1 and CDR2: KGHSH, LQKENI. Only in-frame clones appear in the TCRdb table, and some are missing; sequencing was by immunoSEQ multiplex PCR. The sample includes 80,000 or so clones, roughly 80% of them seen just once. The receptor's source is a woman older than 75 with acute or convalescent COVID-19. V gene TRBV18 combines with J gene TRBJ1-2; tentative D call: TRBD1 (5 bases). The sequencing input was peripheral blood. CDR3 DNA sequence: TGTGCCAGCTCACCGCAGGGAACAATCCAGAAGAACTATGGCTACACCTTC. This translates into CASSPQGTIQKNYGYTF. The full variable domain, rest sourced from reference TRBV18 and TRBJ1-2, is NAGVMQNPRHLVRRRGQEARLRCSPMKGHSHVYWYRQLPEEGLKFMVYLQKENIIDESGMPKERFSAEFPKEGPSILRIQQVVRGDSAAYFCASSPQGTIQKNYGYTFGSGTRLTVV.